This T cell receptor beta chain was recorded in a study of CD8 T cells in ankylosing spondylitis. Study-wide results and caveats: Seemingly distinctive of ankylosing spondylitis blood was a TCR beta motif formed by eight highly homologous variants.

With 5 bases clipped from V and 4 bases from J, the junction kept 7 bases outside the gene matches. Germline assignment: CDR1 MDHEN and CDR2 SYDVKM. The CDR3 sequence is 15 residues long. One entry per CDR3 protein results from TCRdb running MiXCR on the 5' RACE reads. The data show hundreds of thousands of distinct CDR3 sequences, about 11% seen once. A word on this clonotype: Its antigen is not identified.

The specimen sequenced was blood, either unsorted or a sorted T cell fraction (not recorded which). J is TRBJ2-2 and V is TRBV28; TRBD1 agrees at 7 bases. The origin of this receptor is a male donor with ankylosing spondylitis. CDR3 nucleotide sequence: TGTGCCAGCAGTCGTACCGGGACAGTCACCGGGGAGCTGTTTTTT. Translated: CASSRTGTVTGELFF.